This TCR beta chain was documented in a study of T-cell reconstitution after alpha-beta-depleted transplantation in children. Study results and caveats: The study traced high day-60 TCRbeta diversity in some patients to surviving recipient T cells and thymic progenitors. Several hundred expanded graft clones reportedly were the source of alpha-beta T cells about two months after transplant. At one year after transplant, newly produced T cells mostly accounted for T-cell counts and diversity.

Germline CDR1 reads SGHRS; CDR2 reads YFSETQ. The CDR3 consists of 16 residues. V shed 3 bases and J 3 bases; nucleotides not matched to a gene: 9. TCRbeta library preparation incorporated unique molecular identifiers. TCRdb reanalysed the PCR reads using MiXCR and keeps one entry per CDR3 protein. The sample carries under 750,000 distinct CDR3 sequences, under 30% recorded once. This clonotype was counted at least ten times. Antigen specificity is unknown. This specimen was PBMCs, mostly from graft donor cells, taken 360 days after TCRalphabeta/CD19-depleted stem cell transplant. The chain recombines TRBV5-1 with TRBJ2-5, with 9 bases fitting TRBD2. The receptor was isolated from a boy less than two years old who had a stem cell transplant for acute myeloid leukemia, so the T cells may come from the graft donor. The CDR3 protein is CASSWTPIAGEETQYF. CDR3 DNA sequence: TGCGCCAGCAGCTGGACGCCGATAGCGGGGGAAGAGACCCAGTACTTC.